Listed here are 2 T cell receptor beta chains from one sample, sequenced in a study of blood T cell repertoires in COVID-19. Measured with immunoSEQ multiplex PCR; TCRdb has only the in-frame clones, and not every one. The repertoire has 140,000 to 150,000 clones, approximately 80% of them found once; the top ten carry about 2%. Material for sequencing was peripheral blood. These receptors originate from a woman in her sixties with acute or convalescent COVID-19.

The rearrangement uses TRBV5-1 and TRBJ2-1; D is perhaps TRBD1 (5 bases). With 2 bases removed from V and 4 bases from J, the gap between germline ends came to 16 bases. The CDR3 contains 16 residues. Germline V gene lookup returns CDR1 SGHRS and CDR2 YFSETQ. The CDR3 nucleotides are TGCGCCAGCAGCTTTATAGGCGTAGGGGATTACAATGAGCAGTTCTTC. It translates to CASSFIGVGDYNEQFF.

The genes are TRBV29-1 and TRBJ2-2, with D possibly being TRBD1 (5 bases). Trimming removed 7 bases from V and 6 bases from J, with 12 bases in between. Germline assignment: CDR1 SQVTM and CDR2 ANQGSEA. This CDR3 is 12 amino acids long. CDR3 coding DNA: TGCAGCGGGGCAGGGCCCGCCGGGGAGCTGTTTTTT. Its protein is CSGAGPAGELFF.